This T cell receptor (beta chain) was captured by sequencing in a study of shared clonotypes between healthy human individuals. As to this clone: Its antigen remains unidentified.

In the source study's methods: Filtering differed because ImmunoSEQ produced junction-only sequences that carried no quality scores. Sequencing was performed with immunoSEQ multiplex PCR; in TCRdb, only in-frame clones are kept and a portion is missing. V and J calls and clone size come straight from that table; D and trimming were deduced from the DNA. Among 600,000 to 750,000 clones, 90% were seen once, and the ten largest hold 30% to 40%. Germline V gene data show CDR1 as SGHVS and CDR2 as FNYEAQ. V lost 2 bases to trimming and J lost 3 bases; unmatched junction nucleotides: 3. This CDR3 is built from 15 residues. Whole-study findings and limits: Around 5% of naive CD4 clonotypes were shared across a handful of donors. The expectation was that sequencing depth would affect clonotype sharing among donors.

CD45RO+ cells went into CD8 memory alongside CCR7-negative CD45RA+ TemRA cells. The sequence was collected from a man aged 18 to 30 in good health. Some clones in this sample may be carry-over from other donors' samples. The chain is built from TRBV7-6 and TRBJ2-1; 8 bases are shared with TRBD1. The specimen was memory CD8+ T cells from PBMCs. Subset given: CD45RO+ cells pooled with CCR7-negative TemRA cells. The CDR3 DNA is TGTGCCAGCAGCTTAACCGGGACAGGCTACAATGAGCAGTTCTTC. Translated: CASSLTGTGYNEQFF. The variable domain in full, with the rest retrieved from reference TRBV7-6 and TRBJ2-1, is GAGVSQSPRYKVTKRGQDVALRCDPISGHVSLYWYRQALGQGPEFLTYFNYEAQQDKSGLPNDRFSAERPEGSISTLTIQRTEQRDSAMYRCASSLTGTGYNEQFFGPGTRLTVL.